The 32 T cell receptor beta chains given below trace back to one sample, sequenced in a study of shared T cell receptors in the human thymus. Sequencing was performed with immunoSEQ multiplex PCR; in TCRdb, only in-frame clones are kept and a portion is missing. The data contain approximately 760,000 clones, 75% to 90% of them singletons. The sample was also linked to a second study, of human thymus T cells.

The sequencing sample was made of thymocytes. Every receptor here comes from a girl less than two years old with a congenital heart defect.

This clone occurred a few times. The chain joins TRBV5-8 to TRBJ1-5; perhaps TRBD1 as D (6 bases). Germline V gene lookup returns CDR1 SGHTS and CDR2 YDEGEE. Between the trimmed V and J ends, which lost 4 bases and 7 bases, there was a span of 15 bases. There are 14 residues in the CDR3. The CDR3 nucleotides are TGTGCCAGCAGCCTCACAGGGACCGGGCAGCCCCAGCATTTT. It is translated as CASSLTGTGQPQHF.

The genes are TRBV7-2 and TRBJ1-4; 7 positions match TRBD1. CDR3 length: 18 amino acids. Germline trimming cut 2 bases from V and 10 bases from J; bases unmatched to any gene: 19. Germline CDR1 is SGHTA and CDR2 is FQGNSA. CDR3 sequence reads: CASSLTVVLIGQVGKLFF. CDR3 in DNA: TGTGCCAGCAGCTTAACGGTCGTTCTAATCGGACAGGTCGGAAAACTGTTTTTT.

V usage is TRBV18 and J usage is TRBJ2-3; TRBD2 aligns across 12 bases. Germline lookup yields CDR1 KGHSH and CDR2 LQKENI. The length of the CDR3 is 14 residues. V shed 9 bases and J 2 bases; nucleotides not matched to a gene: 3. The CDR3 loop is CASRLAGVTDTQYF. CDR3 in DNA: TGTGCCAGTCGACTAGCGGGGGTCACAGATACGCAGTATTTT.

V is TRBV28 and J is TRBJ1-6, with D possibly being TRBD1 (5 bases). Germline-derived CDR1 and CDR2 are MDHEN and SYDVKM. V was trimmed by 5 bases and J by 10 bases, leaving 24 bases between them. The CDR3 sequence is 17 residues long. CDR3 nucleotide sequence: TGTGCCAGCAGTCCACGGGGGACTCCTTTTCTTCGATCACCCCTCCACTTT. It encodes CASSPRGTPFLRSPLHF.

The CDR3 spells CASSFHLPRDRGYEQYF. The DNA of the CDR3 is TGTGCCAGCAGTTTTCACTTACCCCGGGACAGAGGCTACGAGCAGTACTTC. The chain couples TRBV27 to TRBJ2-7, with 7 bases matching TRBD1. Germline V gene lookup returns CDR1 MNHEY and CDR2 SMNVEV (reference sequence). V was pared by 3 bases and J by 3 bases, with 14 bases of the junction left unmatched. The CDR3 runs 17 residues.

This chain uses TRBV5-1 with TRBJ1-4; D remains unclear. This CDR3 contains 14 residues. V lost 4 bases and J lost 7, with 14 bases in between. The germline gives CDR1 SGHRS, CDR2 YFSETQ. The CDR3 loop reads CASSKGRVTEKLFF. For the CDR3, the DNA is TGCGCCAGCAGCAAAGGGAGGGTTACTGAAAAACTGTTTTTT.

The chain couples TRBV12-5 to TRBJ1-5; TRBD1 matches at 9 bases. Trimming removed 0 bases from V and 5 bases from J; junction bases left unmatched: 5. CDR1 is LGHNT and CDR2 is FRNRAP in the germline V gene. This CDR3 contains 16 residues. The CDR3 loop reads CASGLVRGTGYQPQHF. For the CDR3, the DNA is TGTGCTAGTGGTTTGGTACGCGGGACAGGGTATCAGCCCCAGCATTTT.

The rearrangement joins TRBV5-4 to TRBJ2-1, with 8 nucleotides matching TRBD2. CDR1 and CDR2 (germline): SGHNT, YYREEE (reference sequence). The V gene end was trimmed by 4 bases and the J gene end by 0 bases; junction bases not matched to a gene: 6. The CDR3 loop spans 16 amino acids. DNA of the CDR3: TGTGCCAGCAGCACAATAGCGGGGAGCTCCTACAATGAGCAGTTCTTC. It is translated as CASSTIAGSSYNEQFF.

The V and J genes are TRBV14 and TRBJ1-1; TRBD1 matches at 8 bases. The germline gives CDR1 SGHDN, CDR2 FVKESK. J was trimmed by 4 bases and V by 2 bases; bases with no gene match: 6. This CDR3 comprises 15 residues. As DNA, the CDR3 is TGTGCCAGCAGCCAACCTACGGACAGGGCCACTGAAGCTTTCTTT. Its translation is CASSQPTDRATEAFF.

The chain employs TRBV5-6 and TRBJ1-4; D remains unclear. This CDR3 has 12 residues. V lost 0 bases, J lost 7 bases, and 4 bases lay in between. Germline assignment: CDR1 SGHDT and CDR2 YYEEEE. The CDR3 sequence: CASSLVVEKLFF. CDR3 DNA sequence: TGTGCCAGCAGCTTGGTAGTTGAAAAACTGTTTTTT.

Here the CDR3 reads CASSYPGTDYGYTF. Here the CDR3 DNA reads TGTGCCAGCAGTTACCCAGGGACTGACTATGGCTACACCTTC. This chain connects TRBV6-6 to TRBJ1-2; maybe TRBD1 (5 bases). The CDR3 has 14 residues. Trimming took 2 bases from V and 3 from J, leaving 10 bases between them. Looked up from germline, CDR1 is MNHNY and CDR2 is SVGAGI (reference sequence).

CDR3 sequence (DNA): TGTGCCAGCAGCGCGAGAGGGGCTGGGACAGGTCGGCAAGAGACCCAGTACTTC. Translating it yields CASSARGAGTGRQETQYF. The chain couples TRBV9 to TRBJ2-5; 8 bases fit TRBD1. Germline-derived CDR1 and CDR2 are SGDLS and YYNGEE. With 3 bases clipped from V and 2 bases from J, the junction kept 15 bases outside the gene matches. The CDR3 consists of 18 residues.

The CDR3 loop reads CASSSAGGQLVKPLHF. The CDR3 DNA reads as TGTGCCAGCAGCTCGGCAGGTGGGCAGCTGGTAAAACCCCTCCACTTT. The chain combines TRBV5-4 with TRBJ1-6; the D is unclear. The CDR3 loop spans 16 amino acids. Trimming removed 3 bases at V and 12 bases at J, with 22 bases between. Per germline, CDR1 SGHNT and CDR2 YYREEE (reference sequence).

This chain links TRBV5-6 with TRBJ2-5; TRBD1 agrees at 7 bases. V lost 6 bases and J lost 7; bases outside the gene matches: 9. CDR1 SGHDT and CDR2 YYEEEE come from the germline V gene. This CDR3 is 13 amino acids long. The CDR3 spells CASTQAQGVTQYF. The CDR3, as DNA: TGTGCCAGCACTCAAGCCCAGGGGGTGACCCAGTACTTC. The full variable domain, its missing parts supplied by reference TRBV5-6 and TRBJ2-5, is DAGVTQSPTHLIKTRGQQVTLRCSPKSGHDTVSWYQQALGQGPQFIFQYYEEEERQRGNFPDRFSGHQFPNYSSELNVNALLLGDSALYLCASTQAQGVTQYFGPGTRLLVL.

The rearrangement uses TRBV6-6 and TRBJ2-3, with a tentative D call TRBD2 (6 bases). The CDR3 runs 14 residues. Trimming shortened V by 2 bases and J by 5 bases, and 11 bases separated the two germline ends. From germline, CDR1 is MNHNY and CDR2 SVGAGI (reference sequence). The CDR3 region is CASSYPQEGDTQYF. The DNA for the CDR3 is TGTGCCAGCAGTTACCCACAGGAGGGAGATACGCAGTATTTT.

The rearrangement uses TRBV5-4 and TRBJ2-5, with D tentatively TRBD1 (6 bases). Trimming removed 4 bases from V and 4 bases from J, with 14 bases in between. Germline V lookup: CDR1 SGHNT, CDR2 YYREEE (reference sequence). The CDR3 consists of 14 residues. CDR3 bases: TGTGCCAGCAGCCTGGGACAAGGGGGAGAGACCCAGTACTTC. It yields the protein CASSLGQGGETQYF.

The CDR3 loop reads CASSSLWPRPTADTQYF. The CDR3 nucleotides read TGTGCCAGCAGCTCCCTCTGGCCCAGGCCGACAGCAGATACGCAGTATTTT. This chain joins TRBV7-9 and TRBJ2-3, with D perhaps matching TRBD1 (5 bases). This CDR3 spans 17 amino acids. Trimming shortened V by 4 bases and J by 4 bases, and 21 bases separated the two germline ends. CDR1 and CDR2 (germline): SEHNR, FQNEAQ (reference sequence).

Of note for this clone: The same CDR3 is also encoded by other DNA sequences in this sample. The chain carries TRBV7-9 and TRBJ1-2, with 7 nucleotides matching TRBD1. The CDR3 has 13 residues. V trimming: 0 bases; J trimming: 7 bases; junction bases outside the gene matches: 2. Germline V gives CDR1 SEHNR, CDR2 FQNEAQ (reference sequence). CDR3 amino acids: CASSLASGGGYTF. The CDR3 region has the DNA TGTGCCAGCAGCTTAGCGTCAGGGGGTGGCTACACCTTC.

This chain links TRBV27 with TRBJ2-7, with D possibly TRBD1 on 5 matching bases. Germline loops: CDR1 MNHEY, CDR2 SMNVEV (reference sequence). The CDR3 length is 14 residues. Trimming pared 6 bases from V and 4 bases from J, leaving 16 bases between. CDR3 sequence reads: CASRPETQGYEQYF. DNA for the CDR3: TGTGCCAGCAGACCCGAGACCCAGGGTTACGAGCAGTACTTC.

The J gene is TRBJ2-5, the V gene TRBV27; 9 bases map to TRBD1. The CDR3 loop spans 13 amino acids. Germline-derived CDR1 and CDR2 are MNHEY and SMNVEV (reference sequence). Unmatched junction bases numbered 4, after V lost 6 bases and J lost 5 bases. DNA of the CDR3: TGTGCCAGCAGCATAGGACAGGGGGAGACCCAGTACTTC. This codes for CASSIGQGETQYF.

The chain links TRBV14 to TRBJ1-3, with 9 bases fitting TRBD1. J lost 2 bases, V lost 0 bases, and 5 bases had no gene match. This CDR3 contains 17 residues. CDR1 SGHDN and CDR2 FVKESK come from the germline V gene. The CDR3 reads CASSQEPRDRAGNTIYF. In DNA form, the CDR3 reads TGTGCCAGCAGCCAAGAGCCTAGGGACAGGGCTGGAAACACCATATATTTT.

The rearrangement uses TRBV7-8 and TRBJ2-5; possible D gene TRBD1, 6 bases. The V end lost 4 bases, the J end lost 5 bases, and 17 bases lay between the germline ends. Per germline, CDR1 SGHVS and CDR2 FQNEAQ. This CDR3 is built from 15 residues. The CDR3 is CASSSKQGRMETQYF. Written as DNA, the CDR3 is TGTGCCAGCAGCTCTAAACAGGGTAGGATGGAGACCCAGTACTTC. The full variable domain, rest sourced from reference TRBV7-8 and TRBJ2-5, is GAGVSQSPRYKVAKRGQDVALRCDPISGHVSLFWYQQALGQGPEFLTYFQNEAQLDKSGLPSDRFFAERPEGSVSTLKIQRTQQEDSAVYLCASSSKQGRMETQYFGPGTRLLVL.

This rearrangement joins TRBV27 to TRBJ1-1; 7 bases map to TRBD1. Germline V CDR1 and CDR2: MNHEY, SMNVEV (reference sequence). V shed 3 bases and J 8 bases; nucleotides not matched to a gene: 0. The CDR3 length is 11 residues. The CDR3 reads CASSLGQEAFF. The CDR3 DNA reads TGTGCCAGCAGTTTGGGACAGGAAGCTTTCTTT.

This rearrangement joins TRBV4-2 to TRBJ2-5; no firm D call. CDR1 is LGHNA and CDR2 is YNFKEQ in the germline V gene. V dropped 0 bases and J dropped 4 bases, with 21 bases sitting between them. The CDR3 has 18 amino acids. CDR3 bases: TGTGCCAGCAGCCAAGACCACTTCTTCGTCAGGCATCCAGAGACCCAGTACTTC. It specifies CASSQDHFFVRHPETQYF.

This clone was counted a single time. Other DNA sequences in this specimen translate into the identical CDR3. The gene calls are TRBV9 and TRBJ1-1, with TRBD1 identical over 10 bases. V shed 4 bases and J 7 bases; nucleotides not matched to a gene: 7. CDR1 SGDLS and CDR2 YYNGEE come from the germline V gene. The CDR3 covers 14 residues. The CDR3 region is CASSPQTGGSEAFF. DNA of the CDR3: TGTGCCAGCAGCCCACAGACAGGGGGCAGTGAAGCTTTCTTT.

In its sample, this clone was seen once. CDR3 in amino acids: CASTLGPSTDTQYF. The CDR3 coding sequence is TGTGCCAGTACCCTGGGCCCTAGCACAGATACGCAGTATTTT. This sequence joins TRBV19 and TRBJ2-3; the D is unclear. The CDR3 runs to 14 residues. Germline V lookup: CDR1 LNHDA, CDR2 SQIVND (reference sequence). Trimming pared 7 bases from V and 0 bases from J, leaving 11 bases between.

The rearrangement links TRBV6-6 to TRBJ2-3; TRBD1 matches at 7 bases. The CDR3 is 16 residues long. Germline CDR1 reads MNHNY; CDR2 reads SVGAGI (reference sequence). Unmatched junction bases numbered 8, after V lost 2 bases and J lost 3 bases. The CDR3 here is CASSYARRDRTDTQYF. The CDR3 DNA reads as TGTGCCAGCAGTTACGCCCGTAGGGACAGAACAGATACGCAGTATTTT.

The chain is built from TRBV6-5 and TRBJ1-6, with D possibly matching TRBD1 (6 bases). The CDR3 is made up of 15 amino acids. Germline values: CDR1 MNHEY, CDR2 SVGAGI. The germline V and J ends were trimmed by 6 bases and 7 bases, with 16 bases remaining between them. CDR3 DNA sequence: TGTGCCAGCAGCCTCCAGGACAGAGTCAATTCACCCCTCCACTTT. It codes for CASSLQDRVNSPLHF.

The V and J genes are TRBV7-9 and TRBJ1-3; maybe TRBD1 (5 bases). CDR3 length: 14 residues. Germline V gives CDR1 SEHNR, CDR2 FQNEAQ (reference sequence). The germline V and J ends were trimmed by 4 bases and 3 bases, with 10 bases remaining between them. The CDR3 loop is CASSSTDIGNTIYF. The DNA for the CDR3 is TGTGCCAGCAGCTCGACAGATATTGGAAACACCATATATTTT.

The V gene is TRBV19, the J gene TRBJ2-1; the match to TRBD2 covers 10 bases. The CDR3 sequence is 16 residues long. J lost 7 bases, V lost 8 bases, and 14 bases had no gene match. The V gene's germline CDR1 is LNHDA and CDR2 SQIVND (reference sequence). The CDR3 DNA follows: TGTGCCAGTGGACGGAAAGGGACTAGCGATCCGAATGAGCAGTTCTTC. It yields the protein CASGRKGTSDPNEQFF.

The chain links TRBV6-6 to TRBJ1-2; 7 bases line up with TRBD1. CDR1 and CDR2 (germline): MNHNY, SVGAGI (reference sequence). This CDR3 has 15 amino acids. Germline trimming cut 6 bases from V and 4 bases from J; bases unmatched to any gene: 11. The CDR3 DNA reads as TGTGCCAGCAGAGGTAGGGGGCGGATCGGCTATGGCTACACCTTC. It translates to CASRGRGRIGYGYTF.

The rearrangement links TRBV10-1 to TRBJ1-6, with D uncertain. The CDR3 runs to 14 residues. V was pared by 3 bases and J by 6 bases, with 9 bases between. The germline V gene encodes CDR1 WNHNN and CDR2 SYGVQD (reference sequence). The CDR3 DNA reads as TGCGCCAGCAGTGAAGCAGGAATTAATTCACCCCTCCACTTT. This sequence encodes CASSEAGINSPLHF.